Reported below is one T cell receptor beta chain. Its target antigen remains unknown. Base qualities were left out, and no much larger clone turns up one base away. The listed sequencing device is Illumina NovaSeq 6000. TCRalpha and TCRbeta cDNA libraries were constructed by 5'RACE with constant-segment primers, with sample barcodes and unique molecular identifiers being introduced. RNA was extracted from every sample with Trizol reagent. Library amplification was performed in two PCR steps, and a second sample barcode and Illumina TruSeq adapters were introduced in the second step. Libraries were sequenced on an Illumina NovaSeq with 2 x 150 bp paired-end reads. In the original analysis: Demultiplexing of reads and collapsing into UMI-guided consensus sequences were performed with migec v1.2.7. Using mixcr v2.1.11, the UMI consensuses were aligned to TRA and TRB V and J templates and assembled into clonotypes. A clonotype was counted as expanded or contracted only when both edgeR and NoisET called the clonotype significant, with the noise models trained on biological replicates. For edgeR calls, the cutoffs were a false discovery rate-adjusted p below 0.01 and a log2 fold-change threshold of 1. As an exploratory analysis of dynamics, PCA with hierarchical clustering was applied to max-normalized trajectories of the 1000 most abundant clonotypes. Each responding clone was given a CD4 or CD8 phenotype based on the CD4+ and CD8+ repertoires, which had been sequenced separately. TCRdb took the public reads, trimmed them with fastp at Q25, ran MiXCR for clone calling and kept in-frame beta chains. Rows are combined by CDR3 protein, so each entry shows the most common genes and DNA. TCRdb's processing, not the study's, gives the V and J calls here. For this sample the table gives around 200,000 distinct CDR3 sequences, of which roughly 23% were detected only once. 23% of the sample is taken by the ten largest.

This entry is derived from a study of T-cell memory formation after mild COVID-19 (dated by TCRdb to the early 2020s). With respect to the entire study: TCR sequence clusters from the two donors were found to be largely donor specific. Two young, previously healthy adult volunteers, one female and one male, were included in the cohort. In a couple of donors, T-cell clones that expanded and contracted after mild COVID-19 were tracked by sequencing TCRalpha and TCRbeta repertoires over time.

What the study reported, not specific to this receptor: Contracting CD4+ clones were found mainly in CM and EM memory subsets, while CD8+ clones were enriched in EMRA. Clones that contracted from day 15 to 85 showed balanced CD4/CD8 phenotypes, whereas a second wave of clones that expanded from day 15 to 37 leaned towards CD4+. The study covered only a couple of mild cases, and larger cohorts including severe cases with pre-infection samples were considered necessary. Some responding clones were detected in pre-infection memory, suggesting pre-existing cross-reactive memory T cells joined the SARS-CoV-2 response. SARS-CoV-2 specificity was not confirmed for the second-wave clones peaking on day 37.

PBMCs were isolated by Ficoll-Paque density gradient centrifugation. V and J are truncated by 2 bases and 1 base respectively, leaving an intervening sequence of 11 bases. The CDR3 numbers 14 residues from cysteine through phenylalanine. Of all the DNA, just the CDR3 is kept, 42 bases in frame from base 1. The CDR1 and CDR2 encoded by the germline V gene are SQVTM and ANQGSEA. The TCR sequence derives from an adult woman who had mild COVID-19 (a few samples of this study predate the infection). The sample titles of this study are shuffled in the database, so cell type and time point are left out; the donor was told from shared clones. Material for sequencing was PBMCs or a T cell subset sorted from them (not recorded which). The rearrangement joined TRBV29-1 to TRBJ1-1; the D gene cannot be resolved reliably. The nucleotide sequence is TGCAGCGTTGAAACAGCTAGAGGGAACACTGAAGCTTTCTTT. It encodes CSVETARGNTEAFF.